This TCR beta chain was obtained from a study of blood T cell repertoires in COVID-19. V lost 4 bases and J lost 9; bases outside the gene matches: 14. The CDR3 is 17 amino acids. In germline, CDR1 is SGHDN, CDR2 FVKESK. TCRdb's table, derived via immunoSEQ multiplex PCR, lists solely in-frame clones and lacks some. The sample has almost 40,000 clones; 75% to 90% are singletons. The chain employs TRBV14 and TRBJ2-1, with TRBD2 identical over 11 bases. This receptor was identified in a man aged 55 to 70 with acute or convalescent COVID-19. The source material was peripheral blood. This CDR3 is CASSRRGGTSGGGEQFF. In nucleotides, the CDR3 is TGTGCCAGCAGCCGAAGGGGAGGGACTAGCGGAGGAGGTGAGCAGTTCTTC.